This TCR beta chain was recovered during a study of response to subunit inactivated influenza vaccine. Study results and limitations: T cells newly recruited by each seasonal influenza vaccination are few, the authors suggested.

The V and J ends lost 7 bases and 0 bases, in that order; junction bases with no gene match: 9. Germline-derived CDR1 and CDR2 are SGHTA and FQGNSA. This CDR3 is built from 16 residues. TCRdb passed the RT-PCR reads through MiXCR, listing each CDR3 protein once. The sample carries 300,000 to 350,000 distinct CDR3 sequences, 22% recorded once. This clonotype was seen many times. The antigen is not known. This sequence originates from a man between 50 and 69 years old who received an inactivated influenza vaccine. The genes are TRBV7-2 and TRBJ2-1; 7 positions agree with TRBD2. Sequenced here: PBMCs from blood, sampled approximately 20 months after vaccination. Written as DNA, the CDR3 is TGTGCCAGCACCCAAATCGGGGAGGGCTCCTACAATGAGCAGTTCTTC. Translation gives CASTQIGEGSYNEQFF.